This TCR beta chain was documented in a study of T cell responses to AZD1222 COVID-19 vaccine (dated by TCRdb to the early 2020s). Background on the whole study: A total of just over 230 trial participants underwent TCR sequencing, of whom 207 received two doses of AZD1222 and about 25 received two doses of the MenACWY control vaccine. Trial participants were enrolled by age into 18-55, 56-69 and 70-plus year subgroups, with approximately 150, 30 and 60 TCR-sequenced participants respectively.

Results and caveats for the whole study, not just this receptor: Because no day 14 peak-response samples were available, the repertoires could be characterized only after the peak T cell response. After two AZD1222 doses, both the breadth and the depth of spike-specific TCRs were significantly higher than at day 0 and than in MenACWY recipients. Vaccine-associated CD4 TCRs spanned the whole spike protein, with dominant responses in regions 160-218 and 743-854. Nearly half of unique spike-specific TCRs reportedly recognized epitopes outside regions mutated in the B.1.351 and B.1.1.7 variants. Most participants were white British and females outnumbered males, and the authors suggested that clonal diversity may have been underestimated. Conclusions about previously exposed vaccinees are limited because only a handful of AZD1222 recipients were SARS-CoV-2 seropositive at baseline. The 56-69-year group was small, and its depth increase did not reach significance, likely because of low power.

Per the germline V gene (reference sequence), LNHDA is the CDR1 and SQIVND is the CDR2. The V and J ends are trimmed by 3 bases and 8 bases, leaving 14 bases between them. Taken from cysteine to phenylalanine, the CDR3 has 14 residues. The read is trimmed to its CDR3 DNA, 42 bases read in frame from base 1. Concerning this clone itself: Its antigen target is currently unknown. Base-call qualities are not available, and no considerably larger clone is one nucleotide away.

In the paper's terms, the time point label means: about 28 days (+/-7) after the second vaccine dose. AZD1222 recipients given second doses at about 4 weeks or at about 12 weeks were pooled, since spike-specific TCR depth and breadth were not found to differ between the two schedules. Vaccinee samples came from UK trials COV001 and COV002, including a single-blind randomized controlled phase 2/3 trial of AZD1222 (ChAdOx1 nCoV-19) in healthy adults. Trial participant PBMC samples were collected at day 0 and day 28 after the second dose for TCRbeta chain sequencing. The CDR3 regions of human TCRbeta chains were analyzed by immunosequencing. Processing in the source paper ran as follows. Repertoire TCRs were matched against a reference library of SARS-CoV-2-specific TCRs generated with the MIRA antigen-specificity platform. Breadth was defined as the fraction of unique TCRs that were SARS-CoV-2-associated. Depth was defined as the fraction of total T cells that were SARS-CoV-2-associated. Using the MIRA data, every spike-specific TCR was mapped to the spike region that the TCR reacted to and assigned to either a CD4 or a CD8 class. Log10-transformed breadth and depth values were compared by one-way ANOVA with Sidak's multiple comparisons tests. In its TCRdb copy, this immuneACCESS table keeps in-frame sequences only and misses some clones. Where compared with another copy, unresolved V genes explain less than half of these, and the others have no known cause. The V and J calls and clone size were taken over from that table, and D and trimming were inferred from the DNA. The sample has approximately 170,000 clones on record, around 88% of them singletons. Approximately 10% of the sample is held by the ten biggest clonotypes.

The specimen was peripheral blood, collected 28 days after the second AZD1222 dose. The sequence was obtained from an adult who received the AZD1222 COVID-19 vaccine. The chain uses TRBV19 and TRBJ1-5; the D segment cannot be called with confidence. The DNA reads as follows: TGTGCCAGTAGTATTCAGAAAACCGGGGAGCCCCAGCATTTT. Translated, it gives CASSIQKTGEPQHF.